This T cell receptor (beta chain) comes out of a study of regulatory T cells in long-lasting Graves disease. On the study more broadly: Antithyroid drugs had been taken under 3 months by newly diagnosed Graves' patients. Study-level results: The study found TRBV28, TRBJ1-2 and TRBJ2-5 favored in persistent disease.

The germline gives CDR1 MNHEY, CDR2 SMNVEV (reference sequence). This CDR3 contains 14 residues. Trimming shortened V by 5 bases and J by 7 bases, and 15 bases separated the two germline ends. The time point was: newly diagnosed GD, antithyroid drugs for less than 3 months. Extracted RNA from PBMCs served as the source of the TCR library. With iRepertoire HTBI primers and Arm-PCR of CDR3 regions, TCR beta libraries were built. Each CDR3 protein gets one entry after TCRdb re-called the multiplex PCR reads with MiXCR. Among more than 450,000 distinct CDR3 sequences listed, approximately 12% were seen once. This clonotype was counted at least ten times. Its matching antigen is unknown. These data were also filed under a second study, of T cells in Graves' hyperthyroidism and ophthalmopathy. From that report: A set of HTBI primers served as the primers for a first-round RT-PCR of the TCR CDR3.

The source is a woman in her twenties or thirties with Graves disease. This sequence joins TRBV27 and TRBJ1-5; D gene uncertain. The sequenced sample was peripheral blood mononuclear cells (PBMCs), obtained at new diagnosis, from a patient treated with antithyroid drugs. DNA of the CDR3: TGTGCCAGCAGTCCGCGACCCGAAGGGCAGCCCCAGCATTTT. It is translated as CASSPRPEGQPQHF.